The present entry profiles one T cell receptor (beta chain) with its context. Its antigen is still unknown. The sample holds no much larger clone one base away, and base qualities are not on file. Libraries were prepared through PCR. Sequencing relied on an Illumina HiSeq 2500. To reduce PCR and sequencing biases, unique molecular identifiers were incorporated into the TCR beta cDNA libraries. Per 1 to 10 million input T cells, some 500,000 cDNA molecules were obtained, such that each molecule approximated one T cell. The patient libraries were prepared and sequenced with the same protocol used for the earlier healthy control dataset. Within a given batch, samples were prepared together, multiplexed and sequenced on the same HiSeq lane. Per the authors' processing: Raw barcoded reads were processed with MIGEC, and single-read molecular identifier groups were discarded before consensus assembly and CDR3 extraction. VDJtools was used for post-analysis of the clonotype tables, and diversity was normalized by down-sampling every dataset to the size of the smallest sample. To correct batch-related cross-sample contamination, repertoire overlap clustering matched CDR3 amino acid sequences but not nucleotide sequences. In TCRdb, the public reads were trimmed at Q25 with fastp and aligned with MiXCR, with productive beta chains retained. Rows matching on CDR3 protein sequence are summarized as one entry with the most common DNA and genes. The V and J calls follow TCRdb's processing rather than the paper's. The sample includes about 460,000 distinct CDR3 sequences, with under 55% observed a single time. The top ten clonotypes cover around 10% of the sample.

This specimen belongs to a study of post-analysis software for immune sequencing data (dated by TCRdb to 2013 to 2016). Regarding the study in general: Disease courses on record covered relapsing-remitting, secondary progressive and progressive-relapsing multiple sclerosis, though some patients had no subtype annotation. A subset of samples was prepared in parallel using single-end sample barcoding, then pooled and co-amplified after Illumina adapter ligation. The patient repertoires were compared against 11 previously published healthy control repertoires obtained from donors aged roughly 6 to 25 years.

Overall results and qualifications from the work: Significantly higher frequencies in patients than in controls were found for roughly 5 TRBV segments, including TRBV5-6, TRBV5-1 and TRBV20-1. Significantly lower normalized Chao1 diversity was found in multiple sclerosis patients than in controls, suggesting substantial peripheral T-cell clonal expansion. The multiple sclerosis patient group was slightly younger than the control group. Direct clustering with F measure revealed strong co-clustering of samples prepared in the same batch, which led to a batch-effect correction.

CDR3 length: 13 amino acids, cysteine to phenylalanine. Only CDR3 DNA is held: 39 bases, read in frame from base 1. Based on the germline V gene, the CDR1 and CDR2 sequences are MDHEN and SYDVKM. TCR beta repertoires were profiled from peripheral blood of 10 to 15 young patients with multiple sclerosis to demonstrate the VDJtools post-analysis software. The multiple sclerosis patients were children and adolescents between about 6 and 16 years of age. The sequenced material came from blood. This receptor was taken from a girl aged 5-17 years with multiple sclerosis. The rearranged chain carries TRBV28 and TRBJ2-7, with no reliable assignment of the D segment. Here the CDR3 is given as CTTIGPAYYEQYF. The DNA is TGTACCACCATAGGGCCAGCGTACTACGAGCAGTACTTC.